Included here is one T cell receptor beta chain sequence, with context. The data were taken from a study of CD8 T cells in Susac syndrome. Germline loops: CDR1 SGHTA, CDR2 FQGNSA. This CDR3 contains 14 residues. V was trimmed by 2 bases and J by 0 bases, leaving 5 bases between them. Random-hexamer reverse transcription was applied to about 0.45 to 1 ug RNA. TCR beta CDR3 was amplified by immunoSEQ covering 54 Vbeta and 13 Jbeta. TCRdb used MiXCR to reprocess the immunoSEQ multiplex PCR reads, holding one entry per CDR3 protein. The data show roughly 120,000 distinct CDR3 sequences, with about 95% seen just once and approximately 0.093% held by the top ten. Blood CD8+ and CD4+ T cells underwent high-throughput TCR beta sequencing. Healthy donors acted as controls, with matching for age and sex. Negative isolation yielded CD8+ and CD4+ T cells; FACS enriched TEMRA cells.

The TCR originated in a human donor in good health. Sequencing was performed on CD4+ T cells from PBMCs. The chain recombines TRBV7-2 with TRBJ1-5, with D unresolved. Written as DNA, the CDR3 is TGTGCCAGCAGCTTAAGCTCTAGCAATCAGCCCCAGCATTTT. Protein product: CASSLSSSNQPQHF. The full variable domain, rest sourced from reference TRBV7-2 and TRBJ1-5, is GAGVSQSPSNKVTEKGKDVELRCDPISGHTALYWYRQSLGQGLEFLIYFQGNSAPDKSGLPSDRFSAERTGGSVSTLTIQRTQQEDSAVYLCASSLSSSNQPQHFGDGTRLSIL.